A selection of T cell receptor beta chains follows, all from one sample in a study of graft-versus-host responses after intestinal transplantation. The repertoire was sequenced with immunoSEQ multiplex PCR; TCRdb's copy has only in-frame clones and lacks some. The data hold roughly 130,000 clones, with about 90% observed a single time. Their recognized antigens are unknown. Sequencing used unstimulated CD4+ T cells sorted from spleen or lymph node cells, obtained before intestinal transplant. The receptors here all came from a human donor who received an intestinal transplant. Each CDR3 is given with its conserved first and last residue. The D gene is left open where the match is weak. Expanded clones are given a class, and other clones once, few, many or no size at all.

TGTGCCAGCAGTGACGGGTTGGGGGACACTGAAGCTTTCTTT	CASSDGLGDTEAFF	TRBJ1-1	14	TRBV6-4	few	-
TGTGCCAGCAGCTTAACGGGAGGGGCTGGAAACACCATATATTTT	CASSLTGGAGNTIYF	TRBJ1-3	15	TRBV7-3	-	-
TGTGCCAGCAGCGCTGGACTCAAAACCCCGAAAGCTTTCTTT	CASSAGLKTPKAFF	TRBJ1-1	14	TRBV9	-	-
TGTGCCAGTAGCAGCAGAGGGACAGGGTACGAGCAGTACTTC	CASSSRGTGYEQYF	TRBJ2-7	14	TRBV19	-	TRBD1
TGTGCCAGCAAGACCGGGACAGGGAACACTGAAGCTTTCTTT	CASKTGTGNTEAFF	TRBJ1-1	14	TRBV2	-	TRBD1
TGTGCCAGCAGCGCCCGTCCTAGCGGGAACACCGGGGAGCTGTTTTTT	CASSARPSGNTGELFF	TRBJ2-2	16	TRBV6-4	-	TRBD2
TGTGCCAGCAGTTTGTTGGGGGCAAATTATGGCTACACCTTC	CASSLLGANYGYTF	TRBJ1-2	14	TRBV9	-	-
TGTGCCAGCACTAAGACGCTGGACACTGAAGCTTTCTTT	CASTKTLDTEAFF	TRBJ1-1	13	TRBV2	-	-
TGTGCCAGCAGTTTATCGAGGGGGGAGGGAGGACAGCCCCAGCATTTT	CASSLSRGEGGQPQHF	TRBJ1-5	16	TRBV27	-	-
TGTGCCAGCAGTGAGTCGGGACAGGGCTTTACCTACAATGAGCAGTTCTTC	CASSESGQGFTYNEQFF	TRBJ2-1	17	TRBV2	-	TRBD1
TGTGCCAGCAGCGTAGACCAGGGGAGGAATGGCTACACCTTC	CASSVDQGRNGYTF	TRBJ1-2	14	TRBV9	-	-
TGTGCCAGTAGTATAGGCATCCAAATCTACGAGCAGTACTTC	CASSIGIQIYEQYF	TRBJ2-7	14	TRBV19	-	-
TGTGCCAGCGGTACATCGACAGGGCCCGGGGAGCTGTTTTTT	CASGTSTGPGELFF	TRBJ2-2	14	TRBV6-5	-	TRBD1
TGTGCCAGCATCTCACCCACTAGCGGGAAAAAGACCCAGTACTTC	CASISPTSGKKTQYF	TRBJ2-5	15	TRBV6-5	-	TRBD2
TGTGCCAGCAATAGGCTAGCGGGAGCCCCGAACACCGGGGAGCTGTTTTTT	CASNRLAGAPNTGELFF	TRBJ2-2	17	TRBV27	-	TRBD2
TGTGCCAGCAAGCTCGACAGGGGATCAGATACGCAGTATTTT	CASKLDRGSDTQYF	TRBJ2-3	14	TRBV28	few	TRBD1
TGTGCCAGCAGTGCCCAGCAGGGGGCGGAGAACACTGAAGCTTTCTTT	CASSAQQGAENTEAFF	TRBJ1-1	16	TRBV28	-	TRBD1
TGTGCCAGCAGCCAAACTGACACTTCGGGGGGCGCGGGGAGCTTCTACGAGCAGTACTTC	CASSQTDTSGGAGSFYEQYF	TRBJ2-7	20	TRBV7-8	once	-
TGTGCCAGCAGCCAAGAGGAAGGTCCAAGCTCCTACAATGAGCAGTTCTTC	CASSQEEGPSSYNEQFF	TRBJ2-1	17	TRBV4-2	-	-
TGTGCCATCGGGTCGTGGGGGGCCAATCAGCCCCAGCATTTT	CAIGSWGANQPQHF	TRBJ1-5	14	TRBV10-3	-	-
TGTGCCAGCAGCTCTGAGGGGACTGGCTACACCTTC	CASSSEGTGYTF	TRBJ1-2	12	TRBV11-3	once	-
TGTGCCAGCAGCCTTCAGGGAATCGTCGCTGAAGCTTTCTTT	CASSLQGIVAEAFF	TRBJ1-1	14	TRBV27	-	-
TGTGCCAGCAGCTTACTAGAAACCGGCTTCGCCAATGAGCAGTTCTTC	CASSLLETGFANEQFF	TRBJ2-1	16	TRBV7-7	-	-
TGTGCCAGCAGCCATTGGACTAGCGGGACAGATACGCAGTATTTT	CASSHWTSGTDTQYF	TRBJ2-3	15	TRBV11-1	-	TRBD2
TGCGCCAGCAGCTTGACCAGGGGTTTCCGTACTGAAGCTTTCTTT	CASSLTRGFRTEAFF	TRBJ1-1	15	TRBV5-1	-	-
TGTGCCAGCAGCCAAGATTGGCTTATGAACACCGGGGAGCTGTTTTTT	CASSQDWLMNTGELFF	TRBJ2-2	16	TRBV4-2	-	-
TGTGCCAGCAGTTACAATCGGAGACATTTGACTGAAGCTTTCTTT	CASSYNRRHLTEAFF	TRBJ1-1	15	TRBV6-5	-	-
TGTGCCAGTAGTATTCTAGCGGGAGCGACCTACGAGCAGTACTTC	CASSILAGATYEQYF	TRBJ2-7	15	TRBV19	few	TRBD2
TGTGCCACCAGCCGATTGACTAGCGGGAGGGAGCAGTTCTTC	CATSRLTSGREQFF	TRBJ2-1	14	TRBV15	-	TRBD2
TGCGCCAGCAGCCGCAAGTCCGGGACTAGAGAAGAGACCCAGTACTTC	CASSRKSGTREETQYF	TRBJ2-5	16	TRBV4-3	-	TRBD2
TGTGCCAGCAGCTTAGGCCGTGGCCGAGGGCACTTC	CASSLGRGRGHF	TRBJ2-7	12	TRBV13	-	-
TGTGCCAGCAGGGGTCAGTTTGCGGTGCAATACGAGCAGTACTTC	CASRGQFAVQYEQYF	TRBJ2-7	15	TRBV28	-	-
TGTGCCAGCAGCCCCCGGGACGGATCAACGTACGAGCAGTACTTC	CASSPRDGSTYEQYF	TRBJ2-7	15	TRBV4-2	-	-
TGTGCCAGCAGCTTTAGCGGGAATGAGCAGTTCTTC	CASSFSGNEQFF	TRBJ2-1	12	TRBV5-6	-	TRBD2
TGTGCCAGCAGAGCCGGGAGATTTGATGAGCAGTTCTTC	CASRAGRFDEQFF	TRBJ2-1	13	TRBV25-1	-	-
TGTGCCAGCAGCTCCGCGGGGCGTAGTGGCTACACCTTC	CASSSAGRSGYTF	TRBJ1-2	13	TRBV7-9	-	-
TGTGCCAGCAGTGACCCGGTGGTATACACCATATATTTT	CASSDPVVYTIYF	TRBJ1-3	13	TRBV6-1	-	-
TGTGCCAGTAGGAAAACAGGGGAACCCTACGAGCAGTACTTC	CASRKTGEPYEQYF	TRBJ2-7	14	TRBV19	-	TRBD1
TGTGCCAGCAGAACGCGGGGGGTAGGGTACAATGAGCAGTTCTTC	CASRTRGVGYNEQFF	TRBJ2-1	15	TRBV6-5	-	TRBD2
TGTGCCAGCAGTCCCGGGACAGGGGGCACTGAAAAACTGTTTTTT	CASSPGTGGTEKLFF	TRBJ1-4	15	TRBV25-1	-	TRBD1
TGTGCCAGCAGTGAACAGAGCTCCTACGAGCAGTACTTC	CASSEQSSYEQYF	TRBJ2-7	13	TRBV6-1	-	-
TGCGCCAGCAGCTCCGGGGGGAGTTACACAGATACGCAGTATTTT	CASSSGGSYTDTQYF	TRBJ2-3	15	TRBV5-1	-	TRBD2
TGCGCCGCTTCTAAGGGAGGCACAGATACGCAGTATTTT	CAASKGGTDTQYF	TRBJ2-3	13	TRBV5-1	-	-
TGTGCCAGCAGTTTATCCCTGATAAACGGGAACTATGGCTACACCTTC	CASSLSLINGNYGYTF	TRBJ1-2	16	TRBV27	-	-
TGCAGCATCAAGGATAGCAATCAGCCCCAGCATTTT	CSIKDSNQPQHF	TRBJ1-5	12	TRBV29-1	-	-
TGTGCCAGCAGTGAGCGGGACCCTCCCTACGAGCAGTACTTC	CASSERDPPYEQYF	TRBJ2-7	14	TRBV6-5	-	TRBD2
TGTGCCAGCACGCGGGGGAACACCATATATTTT	CASTRGNTIYF	TRBJ1-3	11	TRBV25-1	once	-
TGTGCCAGCAGTTTAGCGGGAGCGAACACCGGGGAGCTGTTTTTT	CASSLAGANTGELFF	TRBJ2-2	15	TRBV27	-	TRBD2
TGCGCCAGCAGCCATTGGGGGAACGACTATGGCTACACCTTC	CASSHWGNDYGYTF	TRBJ1-2	14	TRBV4-1	-	-
TGTGCCAGCAGGCAGACAGGAGACACCGGGGAGCTGTTTTTT	CASRQTGDTGELFF	TRBJ2-2	14	TRBV28	-	-
TGCGCCAGCAGCCCCAGATCTCGGAGGGGCTACACCTTC	CASSPRSRRGYTF	TRBJ1-2	13	TRBV4-3	-	-